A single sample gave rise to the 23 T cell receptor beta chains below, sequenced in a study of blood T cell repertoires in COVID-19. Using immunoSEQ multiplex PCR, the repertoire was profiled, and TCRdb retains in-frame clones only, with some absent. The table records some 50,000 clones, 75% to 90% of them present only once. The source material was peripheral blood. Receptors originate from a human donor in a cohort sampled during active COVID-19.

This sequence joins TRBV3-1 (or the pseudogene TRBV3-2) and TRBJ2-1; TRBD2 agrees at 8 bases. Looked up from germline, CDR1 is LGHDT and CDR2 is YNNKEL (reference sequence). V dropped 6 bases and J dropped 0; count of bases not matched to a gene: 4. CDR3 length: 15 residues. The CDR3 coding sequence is TGTGCCAGCAGATACAGCGGGAGCTCCTACAATGAGCAGTTCTTC. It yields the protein CASRYSGSSYNEQFF.

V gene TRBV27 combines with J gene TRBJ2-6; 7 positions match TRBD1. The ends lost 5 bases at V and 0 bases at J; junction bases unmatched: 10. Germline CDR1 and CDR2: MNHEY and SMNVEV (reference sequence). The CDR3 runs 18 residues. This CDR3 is CASSPGQDSLSGANVLTF. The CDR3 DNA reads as TGTGCCAGCAGTCCAGGACAGGACTCTCTCTCTGGGGCCAACGTCCTGACTTTC.

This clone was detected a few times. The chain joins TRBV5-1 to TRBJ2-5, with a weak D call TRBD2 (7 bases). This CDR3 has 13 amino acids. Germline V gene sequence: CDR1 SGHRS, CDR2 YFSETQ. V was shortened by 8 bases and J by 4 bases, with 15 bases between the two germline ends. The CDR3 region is CASGRGVGETQYF. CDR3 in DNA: TGCGCCAGTGGGAGGGGGGTCGGAGAGACCCAGTACTTC. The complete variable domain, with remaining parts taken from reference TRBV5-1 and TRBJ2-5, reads KAGVTQTPRYLIKTRGQQVTLSCSPISGHRSVSWYQQTPGQGLQFLFEYFSETQRNKGNFPGRFSGRQFSNSRSEMNVSTLELGDSALYLCASGRGVGETQYFGPGTRLLVL.

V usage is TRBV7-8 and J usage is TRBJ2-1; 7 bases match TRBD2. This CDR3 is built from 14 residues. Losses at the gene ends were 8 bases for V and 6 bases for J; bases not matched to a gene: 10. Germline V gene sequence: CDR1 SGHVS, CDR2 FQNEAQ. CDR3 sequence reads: CASRGAGPSNEQFF. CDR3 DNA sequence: TGTGCCAGCCGTGGAGCGGGACCATCCAATGAGCAGTTCTTC.

The CDR3: CASSLSGSFYEQYF. DNA of the CDR3: TGCGCCAGCAGCTTGAGTGGGAGTTTCTACGAGCAGTACTTC. The rearrangement uses TRBV5-1 and TRBJ2-7; a possible D gene is TRBD2 (5 bases). Deletions cut 1 base from V and 3 bases from J, with 11 bases between. Looked up from germline, CDR1 is SGHRS and CDR2 is YFSETQ. The CDR3 is 14 amino acids. The full variable domain, completed using reference TRBV5-1 and TRBJ2-7, is KAGVTQTPRYLIKTRGQQVTLSCSPISGHRSVSWYQQTPGQGLQFLFEYFSETQRNKGNFPGRFSGRQFSNSRSEMNVSTLELGDSALYLCASSLSGSFYEQYFGPGTRLTVT.

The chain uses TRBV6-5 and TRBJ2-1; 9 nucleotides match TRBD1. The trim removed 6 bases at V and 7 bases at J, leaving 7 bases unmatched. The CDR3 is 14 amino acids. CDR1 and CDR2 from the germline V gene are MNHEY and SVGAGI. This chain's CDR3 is CASRLQQGANEQFF. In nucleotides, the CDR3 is TGTGCCAGCAGACTTCAACAGGGGGCTAATGAGCAGTTCTTC.

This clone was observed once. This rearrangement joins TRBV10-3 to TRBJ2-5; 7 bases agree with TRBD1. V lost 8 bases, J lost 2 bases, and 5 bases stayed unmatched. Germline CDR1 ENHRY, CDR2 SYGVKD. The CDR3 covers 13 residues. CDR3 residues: CAIAEQGQETQYF. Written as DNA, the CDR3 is TGTGCCATCGCGGAACAGGGGCAAGAGACCCAGTACTTC.

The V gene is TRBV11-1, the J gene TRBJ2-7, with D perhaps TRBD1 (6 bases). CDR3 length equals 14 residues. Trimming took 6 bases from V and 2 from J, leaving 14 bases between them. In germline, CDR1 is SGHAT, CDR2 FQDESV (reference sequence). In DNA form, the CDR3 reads TGTGCCAGCAGTTCGACCGACAGGACCTACGAGCAGTACTTC. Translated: CASSSTDRTYEQYF.

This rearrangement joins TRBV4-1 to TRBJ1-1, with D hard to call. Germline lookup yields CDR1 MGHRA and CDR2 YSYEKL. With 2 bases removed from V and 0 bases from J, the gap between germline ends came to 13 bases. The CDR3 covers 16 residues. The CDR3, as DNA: TGCGCCAGCAGCCAACCGACTAGGAAAATGAACACTGAAGCTTTCTTT. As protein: CASSQPTRKMNTEAFF.

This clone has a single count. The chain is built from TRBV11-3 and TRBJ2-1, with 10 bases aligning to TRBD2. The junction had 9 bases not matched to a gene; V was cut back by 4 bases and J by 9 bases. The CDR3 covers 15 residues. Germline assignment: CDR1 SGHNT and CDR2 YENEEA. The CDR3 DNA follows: TGTGCCAGCAGCTCCTCCAGCGGGAGGGCCGGTGAGCAGTTCTTC. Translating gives CASSSSSGRAGEQFF.

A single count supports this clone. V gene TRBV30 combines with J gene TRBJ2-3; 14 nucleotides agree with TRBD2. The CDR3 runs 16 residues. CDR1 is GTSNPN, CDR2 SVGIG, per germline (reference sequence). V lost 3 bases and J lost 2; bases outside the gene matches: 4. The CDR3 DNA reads TGTGCCTGGAGGAGGGGACTAGCGGGGGACACAGATACGCAGTATTTT. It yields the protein CAWRRGLAGDTDTQYF.

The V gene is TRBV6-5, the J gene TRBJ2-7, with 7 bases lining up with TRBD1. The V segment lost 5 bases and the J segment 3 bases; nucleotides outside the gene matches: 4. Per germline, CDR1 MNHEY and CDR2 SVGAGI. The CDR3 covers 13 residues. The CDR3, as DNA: TGTGCCAGCAGTCGCCAGGGGGACTACGAGCAGTACTTC. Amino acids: CASSRQGDYEQYF.

The chain's CDR3 is CASSHTGTGGFEQYF. CDR3 DNA: TGTGCCAGCAGCCATACCGGGACAGGGGGCTTCGAGCAGTACTTC. This chain connects TRBV3-1 (or the pseudogene TRBV3-2) to TRBJ2-7; 12 bases line up with TRBD1. CDR1 LGHDT and CDR2 YNNKEL come from the germline V gene (reference sequence). The junction had 6 bases not matched to a gene; V was cut back by 3 bases and J by 6 bases. This CDR3 is built from 15 residues.

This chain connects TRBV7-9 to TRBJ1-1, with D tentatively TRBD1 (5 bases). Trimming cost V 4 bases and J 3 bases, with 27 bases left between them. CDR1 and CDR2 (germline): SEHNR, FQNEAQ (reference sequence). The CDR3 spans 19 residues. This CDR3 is CASSSPTAGWGGKYTEAFF. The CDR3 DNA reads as TGTGCCAGCAGCTCCCCTACCGCAGGGTGGGGGGGAAAGTACACTGAAGCTTTCTTT.

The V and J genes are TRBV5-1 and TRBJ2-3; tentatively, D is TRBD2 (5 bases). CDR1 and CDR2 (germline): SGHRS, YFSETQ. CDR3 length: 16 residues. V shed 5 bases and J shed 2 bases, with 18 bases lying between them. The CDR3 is CASSKRWEPITDTQYF. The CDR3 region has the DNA TGCGCCAGCAGTAAGAGGTGGGAGCCTATCACAGATACGCAGTATTTT.

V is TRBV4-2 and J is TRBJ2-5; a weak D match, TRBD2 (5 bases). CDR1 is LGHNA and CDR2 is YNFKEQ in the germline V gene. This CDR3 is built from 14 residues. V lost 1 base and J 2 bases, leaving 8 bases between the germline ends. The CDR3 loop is CASSQGGSQETQYF. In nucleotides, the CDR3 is TGTGCCAGCAGCCAAGGCGGGTCACAAGAGACCCAGTACTTC.

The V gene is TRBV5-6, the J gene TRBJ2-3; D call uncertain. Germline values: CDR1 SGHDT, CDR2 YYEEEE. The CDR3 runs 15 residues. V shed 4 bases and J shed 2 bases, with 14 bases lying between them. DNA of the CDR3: TGTGCCAGCAGCCTGGGCGCTACGATCACAGATACGCAGTATTTT. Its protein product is CASSLGATITDTQYF.

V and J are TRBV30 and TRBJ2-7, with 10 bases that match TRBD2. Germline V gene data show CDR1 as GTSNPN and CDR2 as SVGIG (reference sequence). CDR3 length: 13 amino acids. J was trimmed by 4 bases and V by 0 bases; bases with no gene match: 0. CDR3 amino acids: CAWSVLAGYEQYF. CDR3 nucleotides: TGTGCCTGGAGTGTACTAGCGGGGTACGAGCAGTACTTC.

This CDR3 is CASRPTSLGNNEQFF. Written as DNA, the CDR3 is TGTGCCAGTCGCCCGACTAGCTTGGGGAACAATGAGCAGTTCTTC. V usage is TRBV19 and J usage is TRBJ2-1; 7 bases are shared with TRBD2. CDR1 and CDR2 from the germline V gene are LNHDA and SQIVND (reference sequence). This CDR3 is 15 amino acids long. After removal of 8 bases from V and 5 bases from J, the junction contained 12 bases not matched to a gene.

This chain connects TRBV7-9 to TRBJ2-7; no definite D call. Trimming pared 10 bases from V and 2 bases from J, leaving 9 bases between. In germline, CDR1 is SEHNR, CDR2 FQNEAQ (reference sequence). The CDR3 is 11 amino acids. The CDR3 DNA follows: TGTGCCACCGAATCTACCTACGAGCAGTACTTC. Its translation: CATESTYEQYF.

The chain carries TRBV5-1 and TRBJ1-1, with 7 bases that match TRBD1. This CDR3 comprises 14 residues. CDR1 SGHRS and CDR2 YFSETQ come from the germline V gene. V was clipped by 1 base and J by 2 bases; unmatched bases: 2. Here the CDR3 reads CASSLTGANTEAFF. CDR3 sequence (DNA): TGCGCCAGCAGCTTGACAGGGGCAAACACTGAAGCTTTCTTT. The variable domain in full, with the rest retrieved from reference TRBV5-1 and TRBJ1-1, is KAGVTQTPRYLIKTRGQQVTLSCSPISGHRSVSWYQQTPGQGLQFLFEYFSETQRNKGNFPGRFSGRQFSNSRSEMNVSTLELGDSALYLCASSLTGANTEAFFGQGTRLTVV.

The CDR3 here is CASSQDRWAGVTTGELFF. CDR3 nucleotide sequence: TGTGCCAGCAGCCAAGATCGTTGGGCGGGAGTAACGACCGGGGAGCTGTTTTTT. The chain carries TRBV3-1 (or the pseudogene TRBV3-2) and TRBJ2-2; 7 nucleotides agree with TRBD2. The CDR3 spans 18 residues. Germline lookup yields CDR1 LGHDT and CDR2 YNNKEL (reference sequence). V was clipped by 0 bases and J by 5 bases; unmatched bases: 12.

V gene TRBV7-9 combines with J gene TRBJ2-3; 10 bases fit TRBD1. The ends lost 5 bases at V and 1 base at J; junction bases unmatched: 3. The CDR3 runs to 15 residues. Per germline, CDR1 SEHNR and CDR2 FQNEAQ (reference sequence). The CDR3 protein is CASSPGTGGTDTQYF. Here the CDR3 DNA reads TGTGCCAGCAGCCCAGGGACAGGGGGCACAGATACGCAGTATTTT. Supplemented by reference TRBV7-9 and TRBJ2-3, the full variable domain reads DTGVSQNPRHKITKRGQNVTFRCDPISEHNRLYWYRQTLGQGPEFLTYFQNEAQLEKSRLLSDRFSAERPKGSFSTLEIQRTEQGDSAMYLCASSPGTGGTDTQYFGPGTRLTVL.